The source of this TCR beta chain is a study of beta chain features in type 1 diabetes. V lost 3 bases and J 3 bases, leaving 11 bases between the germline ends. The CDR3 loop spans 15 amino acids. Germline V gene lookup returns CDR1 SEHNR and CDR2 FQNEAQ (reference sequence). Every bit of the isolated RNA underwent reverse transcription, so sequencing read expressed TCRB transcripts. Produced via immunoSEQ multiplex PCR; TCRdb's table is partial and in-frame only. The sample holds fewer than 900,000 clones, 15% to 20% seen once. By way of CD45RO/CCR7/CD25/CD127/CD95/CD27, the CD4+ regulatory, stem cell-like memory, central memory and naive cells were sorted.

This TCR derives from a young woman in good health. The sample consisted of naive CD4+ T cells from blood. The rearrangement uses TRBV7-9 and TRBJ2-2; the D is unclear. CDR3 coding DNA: TGTGCCAGCAGCTTCCAGGAGACGGACACCGGGGAGCTGTTTTTT. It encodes CASSFQETDTGELFF.